The 16 T cell receptor beta chains below come from one sample, sequenced in a study of Ad26.COV2.S vaccination and SARS-CoV-2 variants. Generated by immunoSEQ multiplex PCR, the TCRdb table keeps only in-frame clones and is missing some. The data show 300,000 to 350,000 clones, about 85% seen once. Treatment indicated: roughly 18 received Ad26.COV2.S at low or high dose, single or two shots; about 5 received placebo; per-sample allocation not given. Material that was analyzed had been drawn on day 63 after the first vaccine or placebo injection. The material was peripheral blood, obtained in a trial of Ad26.COV2.S vaccine versus placebo. These receptor sequences come from a person between 18 and 59 years old who received the Ad26.COV2.S COVID-19 vaccine or a placebo.

The CDR3 region is CASSPPGQGIGYGYTF. For the CDR3, the DNA is TGTGCCAGCTCACCCCCAGGCCAGGGCATAGGCTATGGCTACACCTTC. The chain recombines TRBV18 with TRBJ1-2; maybe TRBD1 (5 bases). CDR1 and CDR2 from the germline V gene are KGHSH and LQKENI. This CDR3 has 16 residues. Trimming took off 3 bases at V and 4 bases at J, with 18 bases between the two ends.

The chain uses TRBV7-8 and TRBJ2-1, with D perhaps matching TRBD2 (6 bases). The CDR3 totals 15 residues. CDR1 is SGHVS, CDR2 FQNEAQ, per germline. Between the trimmed V and J ends, which lost 5 bases and 3 bases, there was a span of 14 bases. The DNA of the CDR3 is TGTGCCAGCAGCCCAGGATTGGGGGGCTACAATGAGCAGTTCTTC. Translated: CASSPGLGGYNEQFF. The full variable domain, with the rest looked up from reference TRBV7-8 and TRBJ2-1, is GAGVSQSPRYKVAKRGQDVALRCDPISGHVSLFWYQQALGQGPEFLTYFQNEAQLDKSGLPSDRFFAERPEGSVSTLKIQRTQQEDSAVYLCASSPGLGGYNEQFFGPGTRLTVL.

V gene TRBV29-1 combines with J gene TRBJ2-1, with D possibly being TRBD1 (6 bases). The CDR3 spans 11 residues. Trimming took 7 bases from V and 9 from J, leaving 13 bases between them. The V gene's germline CDR1 is SQVTM and CDR2 ANQGSEA. The DNA of the CDR3 is TGCAGCGGAGGACAGTTTAGTGAGCAGTTCTTC. It codes for CSGGQFSEQFF.

There are a few counts of this clone. This rearrangement joins TRBV5-5 to TRBJ2-7; D not resolved. This CDR3 has 11 residues. Germline V gives CDR1 SGHKS, CDR2 YYEKEE (reference sequence). The germline V and J ends were trimmed by 1 base and 5 bases, with 4 bases remaining between them. Here the CDR3 DNA reads TGTGCCAGCAGCTTGAGAAACGAGCAGTACTTC. Translated, it gives CASSLRNEQYF.

The chain couples TRBV4-3 to TRBJ2-1; D may be TRBD2 (5 bases). The CDR3 is 14 amino acids. V shed 2 bases and J shed 9 bases, with 14 bases lying between them. In germline, CDR1 is LGHNA, CDR2 YSLEER. CDR3 amino acids: CASSQTGGASEQFF. CDR3 sequence (DNA): TGCGCCAGCAGCCAAACCGGAGGCGCCAGTGAGCAGTTCTTC.

The rearrangement joins TRBV10-3 to TRBJ2-7, with no clear D. The V and J ends lost 7 bases and 2 bases respectively, with 9 bases between them. The CDR3 runs 12 residues. Per the germline V gene, CDR1 is ENHRY and CDR2 is SYGVKD. The DNA of the CDR3 is TGTGCCATCAAGGCCGCAGCCTACGAGCAGTACTTC. Translation gives CAIKAAAYEQYF.

The chain couples TRBV6-5 to TRBJ2-1; the match to TRBD2 covers 10 bases. Germline CDR1 reads MNHEY; CDR2 reads SVGAGI. V trimming: 6 bases; J trimming: 5 bases; junction bases outside the gene matches: 7. The CDR3 spans 15 residues. The CDR3 bases are TGTGCCAGCAGCATAGCGGGGGGACTTAACAATGAGCAGTTCTTC. It yields the protein CASSIAGGLNNEQFF.

The chain has TRBV12-3 or TRBV12-4 and TRBJ1-6; unclear D gene. The CDR3 is 13 residues long. Trimming cost V 2 bases and J 7 bases, with 6 bases left between them. As DNA, the CDR3 is TGTGCCAGCAGTTTAAGCCCCAATTCACCCCTCCACTTT. Protein: CASSLSPNSPLHF.

A remark on this clone: Its ends do not fully match the called genes, so a read error is possible. Different DNA sequences within this sample yield the same CDR3. The genes are TRBV18 and TRBJ2-7; D is undetermined. There are 15 residues in the CDR3. The V gene's germline CDR1 is KGHSH and CDR2 LQKENI. The CDR3 sequence is CASSPGTAQLSEQYF. The DNA of the CDR3 is TGTGCCAGCTCACCAGGAACAGCACAGCTCTCCGAGCAATACTTC.

The gene calls are TRBV9 and TRBJ1-5; D is unclear. Germline V CDR1 and CDR2: SGDLS, YYNGEE. There are 13 residues in the CDR3. V was trimmed by 3 bases and J by 1 base, leaving 5 bases between them. This CDR3 is CASSGGSNQPQHF. DNA for the CDR3: TGTGCCAGCAGCGGAGGGAGCAATCAGCCCCAGCATTTT.

This sequence joins TRBV27 and TRBJ1-4; D gene ambiguous. Germline loops: CDR1 MNHEY, CDR2 SMNVEV (reference sequence). V lost 5 bases and J 11 bases, leaving 15 bases between the germline ends. The CDR3 covers 13 residues. CDR3 region: CASSTIPFRKLFF. The DNA of the CDR3 is TGTGCCAGCAGTACCATACCTTTTAGGAAACTGTTTTTT.

Worth noting for this clone: Other DNA sequences in the sample encode the same CDR3. The chain has TRBV9 and TRBJ2-5, with D perhaps matching TRBD1 (6 bases). The CDR3 length is 13 residues. CDR1 is SGDLS and CDR2 is YYNGEE in the germline V gene. Deletions cut 3 bases from V and 5 bases from J, with 11 bases between. The DNA for the CDR3 is TGTGCCAGCAGCGCACAGGGTTTTGAGACCCAGTACTTC. The encoded protein is CASSAQGFETQYF. The variable domain in full, with the rest retrieved from reference TRBV9 and TRBJ2-5, is DSGVTQTPKHLITATGQRVTLRCSPRSGDLSVYWYQQSLDQGLQFLIQYYNGEERAKGNILERFSAQQFPDLHSELNLSSLELGDSALYFCASSAQGFETQYFGPGTRLLVL.

V and J are TRBV19 and TRBJ1-5, with 7 nucleotides matching TRBD1. The CDR3 spans 13 residues. With 6 bases clipped from V and 4 bases from J, the junction kept 3 bases outside the gene matches. Looked up from germline, CDR1 is LNHDA and CDR2 is SQIVND (reference sequence). The CDR3 spells CASRKGANQPQHF. DNA for the CDR3: TGTGCCAGTAGAAAGGGGGCAAATCAGCCCCAGCATTTT.

This chain uses TRBV4-3 with TRBJ2-3; possibly TRBD2 for D (6 bases). Trimming shortened V by 4 bases and J by 1 base, and 9 bases separated the two germline ends. This CDR3 spans 14 amino acids. Germline V gene lookup returns CDR1 LGHNA and CDR2 YSLEER. The CDR3 DNA is TGCGCCAGCAGCCTGACTAGTGGCACAGATACGCAGTATTTT. It translates to CASSLTSGTDTQYF.

The chain is built from TRBV5-4 and TRBJ1-6, with 7 nucleotides matching TRBD1. Germline CDR1 SGHNT, CDR2 YYREEE (reference sequence). J lost 7 bases, V lost 4 bases, and 8 bases had no gene match. This CDR3 has 15 residues. CDR3 residues: CASSRPGQPNSPLHF. In DNA form, the CDR3 reads TGTGCCAGCAGCAGACCGGGACAGCCGAATTCACCCCTCCACTTT.

The V and J genes are TRBV10-3 and TRBJ2-1; TRBD2 matches at 8 bases. V lost 3 bases and J lost 6; bases outside the gene matches: 7. The CDR3 is made up of 15 amino acids. The germline gives CDR1 ENHRY, CDR2 SYGVKD. The CDR3 nucleotides are TGTGCCATCAGTGACGAAACTAGCGGCGCCAATGAGCAGTTCTTC. Protein: CAISDETSGANEQFF.